This TCR beta chain was found in a study of CD8 T cells in ankylosing spondylitis. The CDR3 sequence is 17 residues long. V shed 1 base and J 4 bases; nucleotides not matched to a gene: 8. Germline V lookup: CDR1 SGHAT, CDR2 FQNNGV. This clonotype was seen more than once but under ten times. No antigen is known for it. The TCR beta libraries were generated through quantitative 5'-RACE incorporating molecular barcodes. TCRdb analysed the 5' RACE reads with MiXCR anew, one entry per CDR3 protein. Found here are fewer than 500,000 distinct CDR3 sequences, 26% of them singletons; the top ten hold roughly 1%. Study-level findings and limits: Clones tied to disease were said to be significantly enriched in matched ankylosing spondylitis synovial fluid. The study identified a TCR beta motif of eight highly homologous variants that appeared characteristic of ankylosing spondylitis blood. Disease-associated clones were CD8+ and fairly uncommon in peripheral blood. Earlier work had already found some motif variants in reactive arthritis synovial fluid and blood.

The sample taken for sequencing was blood, either unsorted or a sorted T cell fraction (not recorded which). V gene TRBV11-2 combines with J gene TRBJ2-5, with TRBD2 matching over 11 bases. This clonotype was obtained from a male donor with ankylosing spondylitis. The CDR3 protein is CASSLGRIGLAGETQYF. Written as DNA, the CDR3 is TGTGCCAGCAGCTTAGGTCGTATAGGACTAGCGGGAGAGACCCAGTACTTC.